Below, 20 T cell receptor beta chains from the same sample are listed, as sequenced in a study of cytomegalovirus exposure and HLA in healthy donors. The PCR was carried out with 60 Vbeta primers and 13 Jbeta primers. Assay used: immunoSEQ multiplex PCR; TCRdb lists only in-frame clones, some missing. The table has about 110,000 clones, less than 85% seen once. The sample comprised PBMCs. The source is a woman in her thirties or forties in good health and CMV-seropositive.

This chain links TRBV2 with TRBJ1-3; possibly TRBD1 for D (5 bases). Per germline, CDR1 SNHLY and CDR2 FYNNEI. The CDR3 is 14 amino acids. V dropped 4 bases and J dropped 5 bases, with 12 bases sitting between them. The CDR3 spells CASSVEGFRNTIYF. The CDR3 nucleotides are TGTGCCAGCAGTGTGGAGGGGTTCAGAAACACCATATATTTT.

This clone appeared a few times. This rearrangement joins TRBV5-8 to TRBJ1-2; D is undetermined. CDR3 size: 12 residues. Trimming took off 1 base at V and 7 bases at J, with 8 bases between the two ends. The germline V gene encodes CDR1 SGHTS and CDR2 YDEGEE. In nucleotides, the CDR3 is TGTGCCAGCAGCTTGTATCGAGGTGGCTACACCTTC. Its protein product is CASSLYRGGYTF.

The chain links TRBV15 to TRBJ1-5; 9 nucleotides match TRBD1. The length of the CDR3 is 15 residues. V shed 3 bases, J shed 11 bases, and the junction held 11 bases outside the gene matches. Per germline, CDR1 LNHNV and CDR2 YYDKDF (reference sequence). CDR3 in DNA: TGTGCCACCAGCAGTGCTAGGGGACAGGGAATTACCCAGCATTTT. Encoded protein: CATSSARGQGITQHF. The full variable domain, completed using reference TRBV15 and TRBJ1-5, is DAMVIQNPRYQVTQFGKPVTLSCSQTLNHNVMYWYQQKSSQAPKLLFHYYDKDFNNEADTPDNFQSRRPNTSFCFLDIRSPGLGDTAMYLCATSSARGQGITQHFGDGTRLSIL.

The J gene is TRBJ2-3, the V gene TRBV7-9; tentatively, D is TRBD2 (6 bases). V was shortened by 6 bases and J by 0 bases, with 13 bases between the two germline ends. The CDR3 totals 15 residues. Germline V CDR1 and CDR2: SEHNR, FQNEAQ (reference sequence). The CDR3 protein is CASRRDRTSTDTQYF. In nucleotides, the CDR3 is TGTGCCAGCAGGCGGGACCGAACTAGCACAGATACGCAGTATTTT.

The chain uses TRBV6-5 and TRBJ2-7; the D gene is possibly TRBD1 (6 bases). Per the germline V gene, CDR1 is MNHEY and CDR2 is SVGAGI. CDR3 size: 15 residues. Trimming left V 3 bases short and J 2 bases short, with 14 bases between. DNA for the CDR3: TGTGCCAGCAGTTATTACAGGGAAAACACCTACGAGCAGTACTTC. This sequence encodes CASSYYRENTYEQYF.

The CDR3 loop reads CASSELGRSKEGNTIYF. DNA for the CDR3: TGCGCCAGCAGTGAGTTGGGCCGTTCGAAAGAGGGAAACACCATATATTTT. V usage is TRBV10-2 and J usage is TRBJ1-3; D is undetermined. The CDR3 is made up of 17 amino acids. Germline CDR1 WSHSY, CDR2 SAAADI. The V and J ends lost 1 base and 4 bases respectively, with 17 bases between them.

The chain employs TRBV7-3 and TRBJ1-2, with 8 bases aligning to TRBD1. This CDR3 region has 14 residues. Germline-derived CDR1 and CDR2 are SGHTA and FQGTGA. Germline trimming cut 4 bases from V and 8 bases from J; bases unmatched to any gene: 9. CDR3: CASSSADRDQGYTF. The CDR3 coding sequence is TGTGCCAGCAGCTCTGCGGACAGGGATCAAGGCTACACCTTC.

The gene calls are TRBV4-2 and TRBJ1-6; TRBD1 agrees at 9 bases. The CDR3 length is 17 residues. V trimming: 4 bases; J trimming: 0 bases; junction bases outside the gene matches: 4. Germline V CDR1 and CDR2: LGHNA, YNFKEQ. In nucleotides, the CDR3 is TGTGCCAGCAGCCTGTTGACAGGGGGCTCCTATAATTCACCCCTCCACTTT. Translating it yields CASSLLTGGSYNSPLHF.

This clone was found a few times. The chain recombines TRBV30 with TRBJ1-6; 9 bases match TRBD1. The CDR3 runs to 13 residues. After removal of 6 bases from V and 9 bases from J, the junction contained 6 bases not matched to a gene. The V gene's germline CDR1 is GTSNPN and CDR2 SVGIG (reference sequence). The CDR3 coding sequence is TGTGCCTGTTTGGCACAGGGGGCTTCACCCCTCCACTTT. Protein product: CACLAQGASPLHF. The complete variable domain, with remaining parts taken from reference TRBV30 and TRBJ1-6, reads SQTIHQWPATLVQPVGSPLSLECTVEGTSNPNLYWYRQAAGRGLQLLFYSVGIGQISSEVPQNLSASRPQDRQFILSSKKLLLSDSGFYLCACLAQGASPLHFGNGTRLTVT.

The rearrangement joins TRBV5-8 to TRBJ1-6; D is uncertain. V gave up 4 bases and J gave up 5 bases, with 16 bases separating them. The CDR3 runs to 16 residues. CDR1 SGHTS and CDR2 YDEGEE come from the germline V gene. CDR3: CASSGMGLEDNSPLHF. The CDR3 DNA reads TGTGCCAGCAGCGGAATGGGTCTCGAGGATAATTCACCCCTCCACTTT.

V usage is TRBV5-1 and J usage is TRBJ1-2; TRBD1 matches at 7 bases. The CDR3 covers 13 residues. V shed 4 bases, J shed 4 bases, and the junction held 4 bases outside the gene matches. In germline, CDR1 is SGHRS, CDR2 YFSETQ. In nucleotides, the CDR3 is TGCGCCAGCAGCGGGGCAGGGGGCTATGGCTACACCTTC. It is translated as CASSGAGGYGYTF.

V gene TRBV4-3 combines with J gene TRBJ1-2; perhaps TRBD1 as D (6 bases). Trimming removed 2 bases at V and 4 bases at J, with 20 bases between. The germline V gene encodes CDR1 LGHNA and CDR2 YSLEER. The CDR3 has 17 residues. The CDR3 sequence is CASSQHGQADRSYGYTF. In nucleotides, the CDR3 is TGCGCCAGCAGCCAACACGGGCAGGCTGACAGGAGCTATGGCTACACCTTC.

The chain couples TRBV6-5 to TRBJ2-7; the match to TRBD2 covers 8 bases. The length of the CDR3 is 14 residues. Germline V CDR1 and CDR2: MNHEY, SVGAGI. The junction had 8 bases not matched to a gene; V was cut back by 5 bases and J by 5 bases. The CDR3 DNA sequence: TGTGCCAGCAGTGTACCGGGACTAGTCCACGAGCAGTACTTC. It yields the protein CASSVPGLVHEQYF.

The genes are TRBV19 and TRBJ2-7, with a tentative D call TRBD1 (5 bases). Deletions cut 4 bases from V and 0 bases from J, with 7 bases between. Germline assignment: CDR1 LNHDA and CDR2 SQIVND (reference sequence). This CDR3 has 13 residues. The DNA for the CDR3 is TGTGCCAGTAGTAGGGGCAGCTCCTACGAGCAGTACTTC. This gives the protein CASSRGSSYEQYF.

The CDR3 protein is CASGEQYSGNTIYF. In DNA form, the CDR3 reads TGTGCCAGCGGAGAACAATACTCTGGAAACACCATATATTTT. V gene TRBV9 combines with J gene TRBJ1-3; D unresolved. Looked up from germline, CDR1 is SGDLS and CDR2 is YYNGEE. Trimming removed 7 bases from V and 0 bases from J, with 11 bases in between. This CDR3 has 14 residues.

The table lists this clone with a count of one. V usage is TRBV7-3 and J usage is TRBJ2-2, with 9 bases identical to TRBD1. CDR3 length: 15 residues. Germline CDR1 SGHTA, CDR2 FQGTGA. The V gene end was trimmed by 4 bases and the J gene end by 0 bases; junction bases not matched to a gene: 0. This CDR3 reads CASSWTGANTGELFF. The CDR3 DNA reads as TGTGCCAGCAGCTGGACAGGGGCGAACACCGGGGAGCTGTTTTTT. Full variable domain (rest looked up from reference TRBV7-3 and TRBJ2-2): GAGVSQTPSNKVTEKGKYVELRCDPISGHTALYWYRQSLGQGPEFLIYFQGTGAADDSGLPNDRFFAVRPEGSVSTLKIQRTERGDSAVYLCASSWTGANTGELFFGEGSRLTVL.

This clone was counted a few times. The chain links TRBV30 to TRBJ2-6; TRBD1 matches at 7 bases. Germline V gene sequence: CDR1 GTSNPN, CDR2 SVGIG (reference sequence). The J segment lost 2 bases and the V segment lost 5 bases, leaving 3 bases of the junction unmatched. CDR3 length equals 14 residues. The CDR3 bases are TGTGCCTGGGGTCAGGGGGCTGGGGCCAACGTCCTGACTTTC. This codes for CAWGQGAGANVLTF.

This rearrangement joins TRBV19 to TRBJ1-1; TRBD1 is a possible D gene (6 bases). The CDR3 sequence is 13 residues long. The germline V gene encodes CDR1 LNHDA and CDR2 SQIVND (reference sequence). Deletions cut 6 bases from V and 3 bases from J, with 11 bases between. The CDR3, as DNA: TGTGCCAGTAGGGAGGACAGCTACACTGAAGCTTTCTTT. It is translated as CASREDSYTEAFF.

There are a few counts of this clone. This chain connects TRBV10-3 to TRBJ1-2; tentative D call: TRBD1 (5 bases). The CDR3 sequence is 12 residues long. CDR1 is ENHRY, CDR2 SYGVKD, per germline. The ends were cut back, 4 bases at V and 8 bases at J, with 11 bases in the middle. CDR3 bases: TGTGCCATCAGTGCGCTGGAGGGGGGCTACACCTTC. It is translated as CAISALEGGYTF.

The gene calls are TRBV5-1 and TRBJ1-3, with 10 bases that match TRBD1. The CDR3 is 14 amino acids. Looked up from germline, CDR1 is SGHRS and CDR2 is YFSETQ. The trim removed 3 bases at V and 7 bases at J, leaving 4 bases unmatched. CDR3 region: CASSWGTGANTIYF. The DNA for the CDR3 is TGCGCCAGCAGCTGGGGGACAGGGGCGAACACCATATATTTT.